These 27 T cell receptor beta chains were all obtained from the same sample, sequenced in a study of blood T cell repertoires in COVID-19. The assay was immunoSEQ multiplex PCR, and TCRdb's table has in-frame clones only and misses some. The sample contains fewer than 250,000 clones, roughly nine tenths of which appear only once. The specimen was PBMCs or T cells enriched from blood (not recorded which). These receptors came from a young woman who had recovered from COVID-19.

This clone was observed a few times. As DNA, the CDR3 is TGTGCCAGCAGCCTTGGGGGCCCCATAGGCCCCAGTGAGCAGTTCTTC. Translated: CASSLGGPIGPSEQFF. This chain connects TRBV5-4 to TRBJ2-1; D perhaps matches TRBD1 (6 bases). Germline V gives CDR1 SGHNT, CDR2 YYREEE (reference sequence). V shed 4 bases and J shed 9 bases, with 23 bases lying between them. The CDR3 contains 16 residues.

This chain connects TRBV10-3 to TRBJ1-1, with D perhaps TRBD1 (5 bases). This CDR3 is 13 amino acids long. Germline V gene sequence: CDR1 ENHRY, CDR2 SYGVKD. Between the trimmed V and J ends, which lost 10 bases and 2 bases, there was a span of 14 bases. The CDR3 is CATGGGANTEAFF. CDR3 sequence (DNA): TGTGCCACCGGGGGTGGGGCTAACACTGAAGCTTTCTTT.

The chain joins TRBV19 to TRBJ2-7, with D maybe TRBD1 (7 bases). This CDR3 has 15 residues. Germline loops: CDR1 LNHDA, CDR2 SQIVND (reference sequence). V was pared by 6 bases and J by 3 bases, with 18 bases between. This CDR3 is CASSPAGQFDYEQYF. The DNA of the CDR3 is TGTGCCAGTAGCCCTGCGGGACAGTTCGACTACGAGCAGTACTTC.

The CDR3 loop is CASSLWGDQETQYF. For the CDR3, the DNA is TGTGCCAGCAGCTTGTGGGGAGATCAAGAGACCCAGTACTTC. The rearrangement joins TRBV5-8 to TRBJ2-5, with a tentative D call TRBD2 (5 bases). The CDR3 contains 14 residues. Germline CDR1 and CDR2: SGHTS and YDEGEE. Between the trimmed V and J ends, which lost 1 base and 2 bases, there was a span of 9 bases.

The chain joins TRBV27 to TRBJ2-7; TRBD1 aligns across 10 bases. The CDR3 spans 17 residues. Looked up from germline, CDR1 is MNHEY and CDR2 is SMNVEV (reference sequence). V trimming: 5 bases; J trimming: 2 bases; junction bases outside the gene matches: 12. The CDR3 reads CASSPGQGRIGAYEQYF. For the CDR3, the DNA is TGTGCCAGCAGTCCGGGACAGGGGCGAATTGGAGCCTACGAGCAGTACTTC.

This clone has only a few counts. The J gene is TRBJ1-2, the V gene TRBV7-9; TRBD1 might be the D (5 bases). V was clipped by 5 bases and J by 2 bases, with 21 bases between them. The CDR3 loop spans 17 amino acids. Germline V lookup: CDR1 SEHNR, CDR2 FQNEAQ (reference sequence). The CDR3 region is CASSPAYRGTPNYGYTF. CDR3 nucleotide sequence: TGTGCCAGCAGCCCAGCCTATCGCGGGACTCCAAACTATGGCTACACCTTC.

Written as DNA, the CDR3 is TGTGCCAGCAGCCATCGGGGTACTCGTATCTATGGCTACACCTTC. Its translation is CASSHRGTRIYGYTF. This rearrangement joins TRBV3-1 (or the pseudogene TRBV3-2) to TRBJ1-2; no clear D. The CDR3 runs 15 residues. Germline CDR1 and CDR2: LGHDT and YNNKEL (reference sequence). Trimming cost V 3 bases and J 4 bases, with 15 bases left between them.

This clone was seen once. The rearrangement uses TRBV7-9 and TRBJ1-6; 10 nucleotides match TRBD1. Germline lookup yields CDR1 SEHNR and CDR2 FQNEAQ (reference sequence). The V and J ends lost 6 bases and 8 bases, in that order; junction bases with no gene match: 4. The CDR3 totals 14 residues. The CDR3 is CASRRGQGDSPLHF. The DNA for the CDR3 is TGTGCCAGCAGACGCGGACAGGGGGATTCACCCCTCCACTTT.

The J gene is TRBJ1-4, the V gene TRBV28; D possibly corresponds to TRBD1 (5 bases). V lost 8 bases, J lost 0 bases, and 10 bases lay in between. CDR1 and CDR2 from the germline V gene are MDHEN and SYDVKM. There are 14 residues in the CDR3. The CDR3 nucleotides read TGTGCCAGCCAGACAGCCGCAACTAATGAAAAACTGTTTTTT. This translates into CASQTAATNEKLFF.

The chain uses TRBV19 and TRBJ1-5; D unresolved. The V gene lost 8 bases and the J gene lost 4 bases, with 9 bases spanning the gap. The CDR3 consists of 12 residues. Germline V gives CDR1 LNHDA, CDR2 SQIVND (reference sequence). CDR3 loop: CASDGGNQPQHF. The CDR3 DNA reads TGTGCCAGTGACGGAGGGAATCAGCCCCAGCATTTT.

This chain uses TRBV27 with TRBJ2-6; TRBD1 matches at 8 bases. CDR3 length equals 17 residues. CDR1 and CDR2 (germline): MNHEY, SMNVEV (reference sequence). After removal of 4 bases from V and 2 bases from J, the junction contained 7 bases not matched to a gene. CDR3 coding DNA: TGTGCCAGCAGTTCGACAGGGGTAATGACTGGGGCCAACGTCCTGACTTTC. This translates into CASSSTGVMTGANVLTF. Complete variable domain (other parts from reference TRBV27 and TRBJ2-6): EAQVTQNPRYLITVTGKKLTVTCSQNMNHEYMSWYRQDPGLGLRQIYYSMNVEVTDKGDVPEGYKVSRKEKRNFPLILESPSPNQTSLYFCASSSTGVMTGANVLTFGAGSRLTVL.

The V gene is TRBV28, the J gene TRBJ1-5, with 8 bases identical to TRBD1. The ends lost 6 bases at V and 5 bases at J; junction bases unmatched: 9. Germline V lookup: CDR1 MDHEN, CDR2 SYDVKM. This CDR3 spans 15 amino acids. CDR3 region: CASSLAATGDQPQHF. CDR3 DNA sequence: TGTGCCAGCAGCCTCGCGGCGACAGGGGATCAGCCCCAGCATTTT.

The chain carries TRBV5-6 and TRBJ1-2; a weak D match, TRBD1 (6 bases). V lost 4 bases and J 7 bases, leaving 17 bases between the germline ends. CDR1 SGHDT and CDR2 YYEEEE come from the germline V gene. The CDR3 loop spans 14 amino acids. For the CDR3, the DNA is TGTGCCAGCAGCCCCCAGGGGTGGGGTGGTGGCTACACCTTC. Its protein product is CASSPQGWGGGYTF.

This clone has only one observation. The chain combines TRBV13 with TRBJ1-4; 7 bases are a match to TRBD1. CDR1 is PRHDT, CDR2 FYEKMQ, per germline (reference sequence). CDR3 length equals 15 residues. The junction had 10 bases not matched to a gene; V was cut back by 5 bases and J by 7 bases. CDR3 in amino acids: CASSMTGLEGEKLFF. For the CDR3, the DNA is TGTGCCAGCAGCATGACAGGGTTGGAGGGTGAAAAACTGTTTTTT.

The rearrangement uses TRBV27 and TRBJ1-2; D not resolved. The CDR3 runs to 14 residues. V was shortened by 3 bases and J by 8 bases, with 16 bases between the two germline ends. The germline V gene has CDR1 MNHEY and CDR2 SMNVEV (reference sequence). Written as DNA, the CDR3 is TGTGCCAGCAGTTTCACGGCAGGTTTTGTCGGCTACACCTTC. Protein product: CASSFTAGFVGYTF.

The rearrangement uses TRBV27 and TRBJ1-2, with unresolved D. The germline CDR1 and CDR2 sequences are MNHEY and SMNVEV (reference sequence). CDR3 length equals 15 residues. V was pared by 2 bases and J by 0 bases, with 10 bases between. The DNA of the CDR3 is TGTGCCAGCAGTTTAAAGAGGGAAGCTAACTATGGCTACACCTTC. Residues: CASSLKREANYGYTF.

This clone was detected once. J is TRBJ1-6 and V is TRBV27; 7 bases are shared with TRBD1. The CDR3 is 15 residues long. The J segment lost 8 bases and the V segment lost 6 bases, leaving 10 bases of the junction unmatched. Germline assignment: CDR1 MNHEY and CDR2 SMNVEV (reference sequence). The CDR3 here is CASSRESGGYSPLHF. CDR3 DNA sequence: TGTGCCAGCAGCCGAGAATCAGGGGGGTATTCACCCCTCCACTTT.

The chain joins TRBV18 to TRBJ2-2, with D possibly being TRBD2 (5 bases). Between the trimmed V and J ends, which lost 9 bases and 3 bases, there was a span of 8 bases. Looked up from germline, CDR1 is KGHSH and CDR2 is LQKENI. This CDR3 is 12 amino acids long. The CDR3 region is CASKGDTGELFF. CDR3 sequence (DNA): TGTGCCAGTAAGGGAGACACCGGGGAGCTGTTTTTT.

The chain uses TRBV12-3 or TRBV12-4 and TRBJ2-1; no reliable D call. V dropped 6 bases and J dropped 6 bases, with 6 bases sitting between them. This CDR3 is built from 11 residues. The CDR3 coding sequence is TGTGCCAGCAGCTTTTTCAATGAGCAGTTCTTC. Its protein is CASSFFNEQFF.

The CDR3 nucleotides are TGTGCCAGCAGTCAATCGCAGGGGAACACCGGGGAGCTGTTTTTT. Protein sequence: CASSQSQGNTGELFF. The V call is TRBV28, the J call TRBJ2-2, with D perhaps TRBD1 (5 bases). Trimming removed 5 bases from V and 1 base from J, with 11 bases in between. There are 15 residues in the CDR3. The germline CDR1 and CDR2 sequences are MDHEN and SYDVKM.

The rearrangement uses TRBV12-3 or TRBV12-4 and TRBJ1-5; D gene unclear. V shed 3 bases and J shed 7 bases, with 10 bases lying between them. This CDR3 comprises 13 residues. The CDR3 DNA is TGTGCCAGCAGTTTGAGGGAATCGCAGCCCCAGCATTTT. As protein: CASSLRESQPQHF.

V gene TRBV7-3 combines with J gene TRBJ2-5, with D possibly matching TRBD1 (7 bases). There are 14 residues in the CDR3. The V and J ends lost 7 bases and 5 bases respectively, with 17 bases between them. Germline lookup yields CDR1 SGHTA and CDR2 FQGTGA. In DNA form, the CDR3 reads TGTGCCAGCAACCACAGGGGTCGGGAGGAGACCCAGTACTTC. Its protein is CASNHRGREETQYF.

This chain joins TRBV5-4 and TRBJ1-3; 11 bases are a match to TRBD1. Trimming took 4 bases from V and 2 from J; bases not matched to a gene: 2. CDR1 is SGHNT and CDR2 is YYREEE in the germline V gene (reference sequence). The CDR3 covers 15 residues. DNA of the CDR3: TGTGCCAGCAGCACGGACAGGGGGCCTGGAAACACCATATATTTT. Translating gives CASSTDRGPGNTIYF.

The chain combines TRBV5-1 with TRBJ2-1, with 9 bases matching TRBD2. Per the germline V gene, CDR1 is SGHRS and CDR2 is YFSETQ. With 0 bases clipped from V and 7 bases from J, the junction kept 5 bases outside the gene matches. CDR3 length equals 15 residues. CDR3 DNA: TGCGCCAGCAGCTTGGCGGCGGGGGGGCTTAATGAGCAGTTCTTC. Its protein is CASSLAAGGLNEQFF.

The genes are TRBV6-1 and TRBJ2-7, with 9 bases lining up with TRBD1. In germline, CDR1 is MNHNS, CDR2 SASEGT. The CDR3 is made up of 15 amino acids. Trimming took 2 bases from V and 2 from J; bases not matched to a gene: 4. CDR3 residues: CASSESGTGTYEQYF. CDR3 sequence (DNA): TGTGCCAGCAGTGAAAGCGGGACAGGGACCTACGAGCAGTACTTC.

V gene TRBV4-1 combines with J gene TRBJ1-1; D possibly corresponds to TRBD1 (5 bases). Germline V gives CDR1 MGHRA, CDR2 YSYEKL. V was pared by 3 bases and J by 11 bases, with 22 bases between. The CDR3 has 15 residues. The CDR3 region has the DNA TGCGCCAGCAGCCAGCCTGGGGACTACCAAGTTGAGGCTTTCTTT. Its translation: CASSQPGDYQVEAFF.

V gene TRBV5-1 combines with J gene TRBJ1-3; D is perhaps TRBD1 (5 bases). The CDR3 spans 14 residues. With 5 bases removed from V and 4 bases from J, the gap between germline ends came to 13 bases. In germline, CDR1 is SGHRS, CDR2 YFSETQ. CDR3 DNA sequence: TGCGCCAGCAGAATGGGGGGGATCGGAAACACCATATATTTT. It translates to CASRMGGIGNTIYF.